This note documents a single TCR beta chain sequence. The antigen is unknown. This sample is part of a study of PD-L1 blockade in urothelial cancer. Study background: Bladder-origin urothelial cancer in males described twenty-five of the 29 patients. Per blood sample, T cells had a median of around 140,000.

Profiled with immunoSEQ multiplex PCR; TCRdb holds only in-frame clones, not every one. The sample contains about 39,000 clones, just over 90% of which appear only once. General observations from the study: When measured at 3 weeks, tumor-associated blood clones expanded more in durable-benefit patients.

V lost 4 bases to trimming and J lost 0 bases; unmatched junction nucleotides: 13. Per germline, CDR1 SGHNT and CDR2 YYREEE (reference sequence). CDR3 length: 18 residues. Time point here: pretreatment peripheral blood. The sequence was collected from a woman aged 55-69 years with urothelial cancer. Specimen: PBMCs, collected around atezolizumab (anti-PD-L1) treatment. The chain uses TRBV5-4 and TRBJ2-3; 8 bases match TRBD1. The CDR3 reads CASSPAAGGGFSTDTQYF. For the CDR3, the DNA is TGTGCCAGCAGCCCCGCCGCAGGGGGCGGGTTTAGCACAGATACGCAGTATTTT.